The subject of this entry is one TCR beta chain. No cognate antigen has been identified for it. Nothing much larger sits one base from this clone, and base qualities are not available. The data were obtained in a study of cytomegalovirus exposure and HLA in healthy donors (dated by TCRdb to about 2017). Notes on the research overall: An earlier analysis of 587 of the donors reported around 280 Gb of sequence data and 117 million unique TCR beta sequences obtained from roughly 170 million T cells. Roughly 290 gigabases of sequencing data and roughly 81 million unique TCR sequences made up an early release that covered over 550 HLA-typed donors. The genetic ancestry cluster associated with self-reported Caucasian donors included about 81% of the roughly 400 genotyped donors. The study aimed to test whether signatures of past pathogen exposure could be identified by cataloging public T cell receptors. The study used immunosequencing to profile the T cell repertoires of several hundred subjects and linked those repertoires to cytomegalovirus serostatus. Along with the roughly 710-subject first cohort, a separate validation cohort of over a hundred different subjects was used. High-throughput TCR immunosequencing, statistical association of individual TCRs with disease status, and machine learning were combined to predict cytomegalovirus infection status. A later analysis re-examined previously published TCR beta repertoires from more than 600 donors and added high-resolution HLA genotyping to investigate patterns of TCR occurrence. In the later analysis, no new phenotypic data were used to find candidate immune exposures; instead, reliance was placed on TCR beta sequences and their occurrence across donors. To decide whether each TCR beta V gene segment behaved as functional or pseudogenic, an earlier analysis of several hundred of the donors relied on high-throughput TCR beta sequencing. Alongside the repertoire data, information on donor age, sex, ethnicity and CMV serostatus was compiled. A later genetic analysis used genome-wide SNP genotypes for about 60% of the roughly 700 donors, treating that subset as a discovery cohort. All discovery cohort repertoires had been generated using a single sequencing platform. Class I and class II HLA loci were covered by the typing at four-digit resolution. Typing coverage differed by locus: A, B, C, DRB1 and DQB1 were typed in roughly 620-630 donors, DQA1 in about 560, DPA1 in around 580, and DPB1 in about 450. Because of strong linkage in the cohort, roughly five DR-DQ haplotypes were treated as single units for association and clustering. Among roughly 370 genotyped donors of the cohort, an average of approximately 230,000 unique TCR beta nucleotide sequences were sequenced per donor, around 20% of them non-productive. The paper as a whole reports these results and caveats: CMV serostatus was the only immune exposure information available for the cohort. In a later analysis, TCR association rates were found to vary across HLA loci, with the most associated TCRs seen for DRB1 alleles and the fewest for HLA-C alleles. Cytomegalovirus status was reported to be diagnosed by the classifier with high specificity and sensitivity in both the original and validation cohorts. A cluster of highly shared sequence variants was judged likely to represent a technical artifact of the sequencing pipeline. In a later genetic analysis, fewer N-insertions in productive TCRs were reported among donors in an Asian-associated ancestry cluster than the roughly 700-donor mean. The presence/absence analyses assumed that sequencing depth was roughly uniform across donors, and that assumption may not be true. A later analysis reported that several top co-occurrence clusters appeared linked to parvovirus B19, influenza, CMV and Epstein-Barr virus. Strong co-occurrence of HLA alleles, especially DR and DQ, made assigning TCR associations to individual alleles difficult. An association between a missense DCLRE1C variant and V-gene and J-gene trimming of TCR beta chains was found in a later genetic analysis and replicated in an independent cohort. Linkage disequilibrium might explain the correlated functional status among segregating V segments, but an unknown experimental factor could not be ruled out. The authors suggested that the approach could potentially be extended to other disease states and immunological phenotypes. A total of some 180 TCR beta chains were listed by the study as associated with cytomegalovirus. Three of the identified cytomegalovirus-associated TCR beta chains were confirmed in vitro to be specific for cytomegalovirus antigens. Across donors, most TCR sequences were observed very rarely, whereas some public TCRs were present in many individuals. The earlier analysis of about 600 of the donors excluded roughly 17 rarely observed V segments, including chromosome 9 orphons, because counts were too low. Because HLA typing was missing for some donors at each locus, association tests included only the typed subset. Specific HLA alleles were associated with 15,000 to 20,000 TCR beta sequences at a false discovery rate of 0.05 in a later analysis. In a later analysis, HLA-associated TCR beta chains were found to be more clonally expanded and to have lower generation probabilities than equally common non-associated chains. A further reported finding was that TCR beta sequences accurately predicted the HLA-A and HLA-B alleles for most subjects in the first cohort. In a later analysis, most CMV-associated TCR beta chains were found to appear HLA-restricted, with HLA associations seemingly driven largely by CMV exposure. Because the 87-base-pair reads could not distinguish some IMGT-functional V segments, including TRBV6-2 and TRBV6-3, those segments were excluded. An earlier analysis of some 560 of the donors showed that most TCR beta V segments appeared in productive rearrangements either about 90% or about 30% of the time, which broadly matched IMGT annotations. This cohort had only TCR beta chains sequenced, and the lack of alpha or paired-chain data limited which features could be detected.

The V and J ends are trimmed by 3 bases and 5 bases, leaving 16 bases between them. Including cysteine and phenylalanine, the CDR3 has 15 amino acids. The read is trimmed to its CDR3 DNA, 45 bases read in frame from base 1. For CDR1 and CDR2, the germline V gene lists SGHVS and FNYEAQ. The library was generated by the immunoSEQ multiplex PCR assay. For the multiplex PCR, a mixture combining 60 forward primers for TCR Vbeta segments and 13 reverse primers for TCR Jbeta segments was used. The CDR3 region of rearranged TCR beta genes was amplified from genomic DNA by a multiplex PCR assay. Amplified TCR beta libraries were sequenced as 87-base-pair reads on the Illumina HiSeq System. Regarding the original processing steps: A later analysis tallied around 82 million unique TCR beta chains across the 666 repertoires, and around 9.9 million of those chains were shared by two or more donors. A nearest-neighbor algorithm error-corrected the raw reads and collapsed the reads into unique sequences, merging closely related sequences to remove PCR and sequencing errors. CDR3 sequences were aligned to IMGT reference sequences to assign V, D and J gene segments. For a sequence to be retained, a match of at least six nucleotides was required to both a V gene segment and a J gene segment. A rearrangement was called productive if the CDR3 had no stop codons and remained in frame with V and J, and every other rearrangement was called non-productive. CDR3 was defined according to IMGT convention as the region running from the second conserved V-encoded cysteine to the conserved J-encoded phenylalanine. In an earlier analysis of more than 550 of the donors, sequences lacking an unambiguous match to a single V gene segment were excluded. In an earlier analysis of roughly 600 of the donors, a V segment was called functional when productive rearrangements were above 56.7%, and segregating when the standard deviation between donors exceeded 5%. A statistical classification framework was built for diagnosing cytomegalovirus status from the catalog of TCR beta chain sequences. In a later analysis, TCR nucleotide sequences were compared against IMGT/GENE-DB human TR gene sequences so that V and J genes could be assigned. In a later analysis, CDR3 sequences and most-parsimonious VDJ recombination scenarios were assigned using the TCRdist pipeline. In a later analysis, each TCR beta chain was defined by its CDR3 amino acid sequence together with its V-gene family, and reads lacking a unique V-gene family were excluded. In a later analysis, 550 to 650 highly shared, low-generation-probability nucleotide sequences were removed to address suspected cross-contamination and a sequencing artifact. In a later analysis, a clonal expansion index was calculated for each public chain from normalized within-repertoire ranks of inferred template counts. In a later analysis, generation probabilities were computed with a VDJ recombination model fitted to out-of-frame rearrangements, and the resulting probabilities were checked against IGoR. A later analysis scored TCR-TCR, TCR-HLA and TCR-CMV co-occurrence with hypergeometric tests, applying a repertoire-size bias correction to TCR pairs. False discovery rates were estimated in a later analysis by permuting HLA or CMV assignments 20 times. In a later analysis, co-occurring TCRs were grouped using DBSCAN, with TCRdist sequence similarity added in when clustering inside HLA-allele-positive subsets. Co-occurrence clustering excluded repertoires with fewer than 30,000 or more than 120,000 public chains, plus five with anomalous nucleotide sharing. Not all clones reach the TCRdb copy of this immuneACCESS table, which keeps in-frame sequences only. Checked studies attribute under half of the gap to unresolved V genes and leave the rest unexplained. The D gene and trimming were derived from the DNA, and the V and J assignments and clone size from that table. In this sample the table shows 140,000 to 150,000 clones, over 65% of which occur a single time. The ten most abundant clones make up around 2.9% of the sample.

In total, over 600 healthy bone marrow donors made up the cohort. At the time of sampling, every cohort member was nominally healthy, though immune exposures that went unrecorded were likely present. The donor was CMV seropositive and belonged to the group of 250 to 300 seropositive cohort members. Every donor gave a peripheral blood sample, and the peripheral blood mononuclear cells from that sample were used for TCR beta sequencing. The Qiagen DNeasy Blood Extraction Kit was used to extract genomic DNA from the blood cell samples. This sequence was found in a man in his forties or fifties in good health and CMV-seropositive. Sequencing input: PBMCs. The chain is encoded by TRBV7-6 joined to TRBJ2-5; a tentative D match to TRBD2 spans 5 bases. CDR3 region: CASSFRFSGGETQYF. The nucleotide sequence reads as follows: TGTGCCAGCAGCTTCCGGTTCTCGGGCGGGGAGACCCAGTACTTC. The CDR3, completed at both ends by the reference TRBV7-6 and TRBJ2-5 genes, gives the full variable domain GAGVSQSPRYKVTKRGQDVALRCDPISGHVSLYWYRQALGQGPEFLTYFNYEAQQDKSGLPNDRFSAERPEGSISTLTIQRTEQRDSAMYRCASSFRFSGGETQYFGPGTRLLVL.